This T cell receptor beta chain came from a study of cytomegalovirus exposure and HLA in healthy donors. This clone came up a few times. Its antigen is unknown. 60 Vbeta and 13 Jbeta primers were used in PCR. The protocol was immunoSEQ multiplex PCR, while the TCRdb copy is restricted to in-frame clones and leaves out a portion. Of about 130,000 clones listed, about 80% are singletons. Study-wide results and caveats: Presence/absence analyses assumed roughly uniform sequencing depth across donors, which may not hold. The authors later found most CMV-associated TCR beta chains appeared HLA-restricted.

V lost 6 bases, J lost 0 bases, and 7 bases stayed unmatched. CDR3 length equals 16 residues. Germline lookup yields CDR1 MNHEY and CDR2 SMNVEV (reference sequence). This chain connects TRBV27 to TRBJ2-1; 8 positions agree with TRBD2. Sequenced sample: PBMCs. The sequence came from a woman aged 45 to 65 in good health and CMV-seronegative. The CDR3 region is CASRKISGSSYNEQFF. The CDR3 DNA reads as TGTGCCAGCAGAAAGATCAGCGGGAGCTCCTACAATGAGCAGTTCTTC.